The rows below give T cell receptor beta chains drawn from one sample of a study of cytomegalovirus exposure and HLA in healthy donors. Produced via immunoSEQ multiplex PCR; TCRdb's table is partial and in-frame only. This table holds around 150,000 clones, approximately 80% found once. Sequenced sample: PBMCs. The receptors stem from a woman aged 40-49 years in good health and CMV-seronegative. CDR3s include the opening cysteine and the closing phenylalanine or tryptophan. Each record gives: D gene, J gene, clone size, V gene, CDR3 protein, CDR3 DNA. The D gene is left open where the match is weak. Where a row states a size, it is once, few, many or the class of an expanded clone; other rows omit it.

>TRBD1|TRBJ2-2|few|TRBV6-4
CASSDSPGQTGELFF
TGTGCCAGCAGTGACTCTCCGGGACAGACCGGGGAGCTGTTTTTT
>-|TRBJ1-3|-|TRBV27
CASSLSRSGNTIYF
TGTGCCAGCAGTTTATCCCGCTCTGGAAACACCATATATTTT
>-|TRBJ2-1|few|TRBV13
CASSSRQGLASYNEQFF
TGTGCCAGCAGCTCCCGACAGGGACTCGCCTCCTACAATGAGCAGTTCTTC
>TRBD1|TRBJ1-1|-|TRBV19
CASTPPGQGASSEAFF
TGTGCCAGTACCCCACCGGGACAGGGGGCGAGCTCCGAAGCTTTCTTT
>-|TRBJ2-7|-|TRBV2
CASKRREGVQYF
TGTGCCAGCAAGCGGCGGGAAGGGGTGCAGTACTTC
>-|TRBJ1-5|-|TRBV7-2
CASKTTGGGNQPQHF
TGTGCCAGCAAAACGACGGGGGGCGGCAATCAGCCCCAGCATTTT
>-|TRBJ1-6|-|TRBV7-8
CASSPRIVSYNSPLHF
TGTGCCAGCAGCCCGCGAATTGTCTCCTATAATTCACCCCTCCACTTT
>-|TRBJ2-7|few|TRBV5-1
CASSLKPNRDPEQYF
TGCGCCAGCAGCTTGAAACCAAACAGGGATCCCGAGCAGTACTTC
>-|TRBJ1-5|-|TRBV5-1
CASSLEILGGNQPQHF
TGCGCCAGCAGCTTGGAAATACTGGGAGGCAATCAGCCCCAGCATTTT
>TRBD2|TRBJ2-3|-|TRBV6-4
CASSVAGGATDTQYF
TGTGCCAGCAGTGTAGCGGGGGGGGCCACAGATACGCAGTATTTT
>TRBD1|TRBJ1-1|-|TRBV25-1
CASSEPGTGKAEAFF
TGTGCCAGCAGTGAACCCGGGACAGGGAAAGCTGAAGCTTTCTTT
>-|TRBJ2-5|-|TRBV28
CAGGETQYF
TGTGCCGGCGGGGAGACCCAGTACTTC
>TRBD1|TRBJ1-2|-|TRBV4-1
CASSQDNTGGSYGYTF
TGCGCCAGCAGCCAAGATAACACAGGGGGCAGCTATGGCTACACCTTC
>-|TRBJ2-7|few|TRBV2
CASLQVRSSYEQYF
TGTGCCAGCCTTCAGGTTCGAAGCTCCTACGAGCAGTACTTC
>TRBD1|TRBJ1-5|-|TRBV6-5
CASSKDRGKNQPQHF
TGTGCCAGCAGCAAGGACAGGGGCAAAAATCAGCCCCAGCATTTT
>-|TRBJ2-7|-|TRBV5-6
CASSSIWGTNYEQYF
TGTGCCAGCAGCTCCATCTGGGGCACCAACTACGAGCAGTACTTC
>TRBD1|TRBJ1-6|few|TRBV18
CASSPLNRGMAYNSPLHF
TGTGCCAGCTCACCGTTGAACAGGGGAATGGCCTATAATTCACCCCTCCACTTT
>-|TRBJ2-3|-|TRBV6-4
CASSMGSPTDTQYF
TGTGCCAGCAGTATGGGCTCCCCCACAGATACGCAGTATTTT
>-|TRBJ2-7|-|TRBV18
CASSPPRGYEQYF
TGTGCCAGCTCACCCCCTCGAGGGTACGAGCAGTACTTC
>-|TRBJ2-7|-|TRBV5-6
CASSPSRGYEQYF
TGTGCCAGCAGCCCGAGCCGGGGCTACGAGCAGTACTTC
>TRBD2|TRBJ2-1|-|TRBV5-4
CASSLAGVSYNEQFF
TGTGCCAGCAGTTTAGCGGGAGTAAGCTACAATGAGCAGTTCTTC
>-|TRBJ1-5|-|TRBV5-6
CASSLGAGGYSNQPQHF
TGTGCCAGCAGCTTGGGAGCAGGAGGGTACTCCAATCAGCCCCAGCATTTT
>-|TRBJ1-1|few|TRBV6-6
CASSFQGSEAFF
TGTGCCAGCAGTTTTCAGGGGTCGGAAGCTTTCTTT
>TRBD2|TRBJ2-7|-|TRBV7-2
CASTPESGLAGYEQYF
TGTGCCAGCACCCCTGAGAGTGGGCTAGCGGGATACGAGCAGTACTTC
>TRBD2|TRBJ2-7|-|TRBV7-9
CASSSGGTSGQQYF
TGTGCCAGCAGCTCTGGGGGGACTAGCGGGCAGCAGTACTTC
>-|TRBJ2-1|few|TRBV5-8
CASTGYNEQFF
TGTGCCAGCACGGGTTACAATGAGCAGTTCTTC
>-|TRBJ1-2|-|TRBV30
CAWSVLGGGYTF
TGTGCCTGGAGTGTACTGGGGGGTGGCTACACCTTC
>TRBD2|TRBJ2-1|-|TRBV12-5
CAYGGFWRVGNEQFF
TGTGCCTACGGGGGGTTTTGGAGGGTGGGGAATGAGCAGTTCTTC
>-|TRBJ2-1|-|TRBV5-1
CASSQLDYGDEQFF
TGCGCCAGCAGCCAGTTGGACTATGGGGATGAGCAGTTCTTC
>TRBD2|TRBJ2-5|-|TRBV15
CATSRDKGLAGMGEETQYF
TGTGCCACCAGCAGAGATAAGGGACTAGCGGGAATGGGGGAAGAGACCCAGTACTTC
>TRBD1|TRBJ2-7|-|TRBV7-8
CASSIGDSLYEQYF
TGTGCCAGCAGCATTGGGGACAGCCTCTACGAGCAGTACTTC
>-|TRBJ2-2|-|TRBV9
CASSGLPGVTGELFF
TGTGCCAGCAGCGGATTACCGGGAGTTACCGGGGAGCTGTTTTTT
>TRBD1|TRBJ2-5|-|TRBV5-4
CASSSMDRGETQYF
TGTGCCAGCAGCTCAATGGACAGGGGGGAGACCCAGTACTTC
>TRBD2|TRBJ2-1|-|TRBV7-2
CASSTKREGNEQFF
TGTGCCAGCAGCACCAAGCGGGAGGGAAATGAGCAGTTCTTC
>TRBD2|TRBJ2-3|-|TRBV28
CASSPSGGGASTDTQYF
TGTGCCAGCAGTCCTAGCGGGGGGGGAGCTAGCACAGATACGCAGTATTTT
>TRBD2|TRBJ2-1|-|TRBV28
CASSPGLAGHNEQFF
TGTGCCAGCAGCCCCGGACTAGCGGGACACAATGAGCAGTTCTTC
>TRBD1|TRBJ2-5|few|TRBV5-4
CASGRGLGETQYF
TGTGCCAGCGGCAGGGGGCTAGGGGAGACCCAGTACTTC
>TRBD2|TRBJ2-7|-|TRBV5-5
CASSDGLAVVSYEQYF
TGTGCCAGCAGCGATGGACTAGCGGTAGTCTCCTACGAGCAGTACTTC
>TRBD2|TRBJ2-3|once|TRBV10-3
CAISGTSEGADTQYF
TGTGCCATCAGTGGGACTAGCGAAGGGGCAGATACGCAGTATTTT
>-|TRBJ2-1|-|TRBV7-2
CASSLVGGGHDEQFF
TGTGCCAGCAGCTTAGTAGGGGGGGGGCACGATGAGCAGTTCTTC
>-|TRBJ2-3|-|TRBV12-5
CASGSPFTDTQYF
TGTGCTAGTGGTTCCCCTTTCACAGATACGCAGTATTTT
>TRBD1|TRBJ1-4|few|TRBV4-3
CASSHSGGGQNEKLFF
TGCGCCAGCAGCCACTCAGGAGGGGGACAGAATGAAAAACTGTTTTTT
>TRBD1|TRBJ1-6|-|TRBV9
CASSVGTGGFYNSPLHF
TGTGCCAGCAGCGTAGGCACAGGGGGCTTCTATAATTCACCCCTCCACTTT
>-|TRBJ2-2|-|TRBV11-2
CASTRGRGNTGELFF
TGTGCCAGCACTAGGGGCAGGGGGAACACCGGGGAGCTGTTTTTT
>-|TRBJ1-1|few|TRBV25-1
CASSETGPNTEAFF
TGTGCCAGCAGTGAAACAGGGCCAAACACTGAAGCTTTCTTT
>TRBD1|TRBJ2-7|few|TRBV28
CASSYKTGEDYEQYF
TGTGCCAGCAGTTACAAGACAGGGGAGGACTACGAGCAGTACTTC
>TRBD2|TRBJ2-5|few|TRBV5-4
CASSQERGGQETQYF
TGCGCCAGCAGCCAAGAGCGGGGGGGCCAAGAGACCCAGTACTTC
>-|TRBJ1-4|-|TRBV4-3
CASSHSGGEEKLFF
TGCGCCAGCAGCCATTCCGGGGGAGAAGAAAAACTGTTTTTT